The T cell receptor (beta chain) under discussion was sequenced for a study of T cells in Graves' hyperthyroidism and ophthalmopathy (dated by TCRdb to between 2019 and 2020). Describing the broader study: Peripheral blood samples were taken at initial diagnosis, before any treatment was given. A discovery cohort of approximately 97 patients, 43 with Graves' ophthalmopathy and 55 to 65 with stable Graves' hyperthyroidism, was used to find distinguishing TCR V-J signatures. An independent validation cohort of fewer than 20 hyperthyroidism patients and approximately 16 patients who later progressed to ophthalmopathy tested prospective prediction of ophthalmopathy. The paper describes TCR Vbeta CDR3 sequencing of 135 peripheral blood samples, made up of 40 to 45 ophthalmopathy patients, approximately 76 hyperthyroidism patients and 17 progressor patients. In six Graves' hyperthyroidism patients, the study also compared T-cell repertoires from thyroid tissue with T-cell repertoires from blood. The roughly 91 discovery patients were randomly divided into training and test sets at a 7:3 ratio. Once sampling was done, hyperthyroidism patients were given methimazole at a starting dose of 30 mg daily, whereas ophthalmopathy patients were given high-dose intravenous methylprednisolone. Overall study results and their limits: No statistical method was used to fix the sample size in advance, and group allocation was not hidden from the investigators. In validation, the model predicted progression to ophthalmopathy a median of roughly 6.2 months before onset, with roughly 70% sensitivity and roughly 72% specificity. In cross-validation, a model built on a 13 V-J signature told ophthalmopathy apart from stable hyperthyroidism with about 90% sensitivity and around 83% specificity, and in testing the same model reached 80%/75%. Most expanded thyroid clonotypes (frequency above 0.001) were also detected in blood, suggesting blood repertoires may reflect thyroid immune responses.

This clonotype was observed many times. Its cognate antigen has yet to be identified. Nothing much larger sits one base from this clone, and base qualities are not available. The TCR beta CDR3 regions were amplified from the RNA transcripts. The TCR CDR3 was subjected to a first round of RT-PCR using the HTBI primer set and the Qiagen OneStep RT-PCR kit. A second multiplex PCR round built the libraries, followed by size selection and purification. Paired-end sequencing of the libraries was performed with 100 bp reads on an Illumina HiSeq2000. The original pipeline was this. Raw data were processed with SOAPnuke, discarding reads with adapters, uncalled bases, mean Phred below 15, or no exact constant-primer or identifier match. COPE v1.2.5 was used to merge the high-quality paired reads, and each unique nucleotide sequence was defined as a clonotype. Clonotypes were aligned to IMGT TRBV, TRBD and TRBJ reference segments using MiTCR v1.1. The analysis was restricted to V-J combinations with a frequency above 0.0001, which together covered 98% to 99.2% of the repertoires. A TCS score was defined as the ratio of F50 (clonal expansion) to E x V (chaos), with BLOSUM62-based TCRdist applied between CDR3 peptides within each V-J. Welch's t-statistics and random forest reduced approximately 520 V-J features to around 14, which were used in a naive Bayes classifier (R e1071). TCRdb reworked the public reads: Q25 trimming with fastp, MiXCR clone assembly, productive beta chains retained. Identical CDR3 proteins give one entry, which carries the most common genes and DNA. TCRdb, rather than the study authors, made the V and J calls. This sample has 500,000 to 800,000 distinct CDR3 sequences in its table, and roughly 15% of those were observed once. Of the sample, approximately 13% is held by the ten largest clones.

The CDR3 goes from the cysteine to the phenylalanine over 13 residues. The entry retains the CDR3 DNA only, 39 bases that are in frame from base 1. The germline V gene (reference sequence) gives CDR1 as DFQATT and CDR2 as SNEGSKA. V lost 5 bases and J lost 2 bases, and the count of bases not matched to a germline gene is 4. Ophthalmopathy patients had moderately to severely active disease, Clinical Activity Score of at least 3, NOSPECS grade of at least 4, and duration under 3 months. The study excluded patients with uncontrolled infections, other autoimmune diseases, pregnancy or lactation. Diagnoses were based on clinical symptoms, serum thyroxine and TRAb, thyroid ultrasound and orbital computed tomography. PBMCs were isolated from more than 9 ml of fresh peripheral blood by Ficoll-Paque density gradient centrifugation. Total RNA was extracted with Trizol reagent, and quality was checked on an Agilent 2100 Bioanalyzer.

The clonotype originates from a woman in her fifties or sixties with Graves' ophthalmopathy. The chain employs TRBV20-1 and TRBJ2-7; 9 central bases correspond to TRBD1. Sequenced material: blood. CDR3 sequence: CSAGTGRTYEQYF. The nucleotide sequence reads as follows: TGCAGTGCTGGGACAGGGAGGACCTACGAGCAGTACTTC.